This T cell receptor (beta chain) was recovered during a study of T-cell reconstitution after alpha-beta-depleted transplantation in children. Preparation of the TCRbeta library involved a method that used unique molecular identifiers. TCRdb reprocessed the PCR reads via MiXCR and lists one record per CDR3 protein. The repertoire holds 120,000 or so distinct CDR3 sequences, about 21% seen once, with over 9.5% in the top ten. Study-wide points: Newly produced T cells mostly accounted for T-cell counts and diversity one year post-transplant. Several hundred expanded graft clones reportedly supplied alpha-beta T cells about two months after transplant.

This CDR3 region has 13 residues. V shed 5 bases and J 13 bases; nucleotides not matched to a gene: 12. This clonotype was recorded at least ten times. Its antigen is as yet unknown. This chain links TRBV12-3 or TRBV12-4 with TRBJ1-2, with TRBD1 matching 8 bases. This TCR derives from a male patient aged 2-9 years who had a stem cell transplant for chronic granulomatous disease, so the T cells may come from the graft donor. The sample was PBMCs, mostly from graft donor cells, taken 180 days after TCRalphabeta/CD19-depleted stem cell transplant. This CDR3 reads CASSTRTGTPPTF. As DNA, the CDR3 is TGTGCCAGCAGTACCAGGACAGGGACCCCCCCCACCTTC.